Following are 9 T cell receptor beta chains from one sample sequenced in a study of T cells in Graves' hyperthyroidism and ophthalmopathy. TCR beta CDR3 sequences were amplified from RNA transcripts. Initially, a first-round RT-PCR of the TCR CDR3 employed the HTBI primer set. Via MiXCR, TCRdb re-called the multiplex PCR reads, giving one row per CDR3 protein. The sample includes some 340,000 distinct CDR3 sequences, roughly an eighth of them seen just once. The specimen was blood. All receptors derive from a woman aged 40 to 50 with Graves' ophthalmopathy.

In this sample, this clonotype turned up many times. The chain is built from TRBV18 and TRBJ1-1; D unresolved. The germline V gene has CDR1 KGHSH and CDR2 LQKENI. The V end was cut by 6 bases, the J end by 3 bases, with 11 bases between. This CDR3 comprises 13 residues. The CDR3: CASSLGMDTEAFF. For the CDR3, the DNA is TGTGCCAGCTCTTTGGGTATGGACACTGAAGCTTTCTTT.

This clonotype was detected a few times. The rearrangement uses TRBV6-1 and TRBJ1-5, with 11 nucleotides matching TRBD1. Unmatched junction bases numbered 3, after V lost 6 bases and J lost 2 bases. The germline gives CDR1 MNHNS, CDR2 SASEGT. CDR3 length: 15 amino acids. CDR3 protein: CASRDRGLGNQPQHF. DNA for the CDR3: TGTGCCAGCAGGGACAGGGGGCTTGGCAATCAGCCCCAGCATTTT.

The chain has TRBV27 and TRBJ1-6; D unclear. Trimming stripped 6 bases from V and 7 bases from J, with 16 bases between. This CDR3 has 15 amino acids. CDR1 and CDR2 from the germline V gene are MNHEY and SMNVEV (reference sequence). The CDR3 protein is CASRPIGISNSPLHF. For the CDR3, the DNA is TGTGCCAGCAGACCCATCGGCATTTCCAATTCACCCCTCCACTTT.

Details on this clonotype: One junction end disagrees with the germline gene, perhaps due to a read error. CDR3: CASTSGTYKQYF. The CDR3 DNA reads TGTGCCAGCACCTCGGGAACCTACAAGCAGTACTTC. This sequence joins TRBV27 and TRBJ2-7; weak D call: TRBD2 (5 bases). Germline assignment: CDR1 MNHEY and CDR2 SMNVEV (reference sequence). This CDR3 is built from 12 residues.

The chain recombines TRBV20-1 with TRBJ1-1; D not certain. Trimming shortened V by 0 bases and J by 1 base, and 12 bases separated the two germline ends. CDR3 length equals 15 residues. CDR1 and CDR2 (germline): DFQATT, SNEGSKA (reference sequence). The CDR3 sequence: CSARDLLRGNTEAFF. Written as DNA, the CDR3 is TGCAGTGCTAGAGACCTATTACGGGGGAACACTGAAGCTTTCTTT.

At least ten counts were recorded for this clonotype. The CDR3 reads CASSRTNTDTQYF. In DNA form, the CDR3 reads TGTGCCAGCAGTAGGACTAACACAGATACGCAGTATTTT. This chain joins TRBV2 and TRBJ2-3, with D perhaps TRBD2 (6 bases). Per the germline V gene, CDR1 is SNHLY and CDR2 is FYNNEI. V was clipped by 5 bases and J by 2 bases, with 8 bases between them. This CDR3 has 13 residues. The whole variable domain, remainder taken from reference TRBV2 and TRBJ2-3, is EPEVTQTPSHQVTQMGQEVILRCVPISNHLYFYWYRQILGQKVEFLVSFYNNEISEKSEIFDDQFSVERPDGSNFTLKIRSTKLEDSAMYFCASSRTNTDTQYFGPGTRLTVL.

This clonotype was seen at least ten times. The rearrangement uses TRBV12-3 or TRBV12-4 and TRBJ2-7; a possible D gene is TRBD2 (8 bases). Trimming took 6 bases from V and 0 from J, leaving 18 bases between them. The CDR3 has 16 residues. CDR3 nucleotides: TGTGCCAGCAGCCCCAATAGCGGGGACAGCTCCTACGAGCAGTACTTC. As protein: CASSPNSGDSSYEQYF.

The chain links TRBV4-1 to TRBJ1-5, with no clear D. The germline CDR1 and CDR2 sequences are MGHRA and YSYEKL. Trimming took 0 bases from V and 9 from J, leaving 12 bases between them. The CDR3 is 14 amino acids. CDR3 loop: CASSQERVLGPQHF. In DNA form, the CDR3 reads TGCGCCAGCAGCCAAGAAAGGGTTCTAGGGCCCCAGCATTTT.

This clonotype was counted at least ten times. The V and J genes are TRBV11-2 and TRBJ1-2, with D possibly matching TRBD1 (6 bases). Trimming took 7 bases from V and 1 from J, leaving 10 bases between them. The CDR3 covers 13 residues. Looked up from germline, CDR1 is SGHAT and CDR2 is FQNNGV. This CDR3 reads CASTGGGNYGYTF. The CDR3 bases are TGTGCCAGCACGGGAGGGGGTAACTATGGCTACACCTTC. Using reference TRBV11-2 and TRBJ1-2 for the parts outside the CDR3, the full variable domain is EAGVAQSPRYKIIEKRQSVAFWCNPISGHATLYWYQQILGQGPKLLIQFQNNGVVDDSQLPKDRFSAERLKGVDSTLKIQPAKLEDSAVYLCASTGGGNYGYTFGSGTRLTVV.